This note documents a single T cell receptor (beta chain) sequence. The target antigen is unknown. cDNA was made in eight separate reactions per sample. TCRdb re-analyzed the 5' RACE reads; it lists each CDR3 protein once, without DNA. The sample data list about 300,000 distinct CDR3 sequences. In germline, CDR1 is KGHDR, CDR2 SFDVKD. The CDR3 has 18 amino acids. The data were taken from a study of monozygotic twins with inflammatory bowel disease. Points from the study as a whole: Researchers were unable to tell different T cell subtypes apart. Since immunosuppressive treatments differed, patient repertoires may have gained added variability. Against healthy co-twins, IBD patients had lower TCRbeta diversity (measured by inverse Simpson).

The TCR originated in a human donor with ulcerative colitis or Crohn's disease, or a healthy co-twin of an affected twin (not recorded which). Sequencing used blood. This chain links TRBV24-1 with TRBJ2-1; with no DNA, the TCRdb D assignment of TRBD2 cannot be verified. The CDR3 is CATSDLNQAGGLFEEQFF.